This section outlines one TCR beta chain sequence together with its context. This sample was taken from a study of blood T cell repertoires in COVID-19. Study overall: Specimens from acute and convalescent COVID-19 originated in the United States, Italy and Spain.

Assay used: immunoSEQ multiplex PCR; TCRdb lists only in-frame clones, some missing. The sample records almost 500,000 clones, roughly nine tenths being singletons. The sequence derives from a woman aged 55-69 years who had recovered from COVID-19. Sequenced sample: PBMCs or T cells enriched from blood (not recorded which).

CDR3 sequence (DNA): TGTGCCAGCAGCCCGGGGGTAGCTAGGCAAGAGACCCAGTACTTC. Its translation: CASSPGVARQETQYF. The chain links TRBV9 to TRBJ2-5, with D possibly being TRBD2 (6 bases). The germline V and J ends were trimmed by 4 bases and 2 bases, with 15 bases remaining between them. There are 15 residues in the CDR3. The V gene's germline CDR1 is SGDLS and CDR2 YYNGEE.